The sequence of this T cell receptor (beta chain) was determined in a study of technical replicates of blood from a few donors. Using immunoSEQ multiplex PCR, the repertoire was profiled, and TCRdb retains in-frame clones only, with some absent. The sample has tens of thousands of clones; nearly 98% are singletons. Deletions cut 1 base from V and 7 bases from J, with 8 bases between. Germline CDR1 MGHRA, CDR2 YSYEKL. CDR3 length: 14 amino acids. This receptor was obtained from a human donor in good health. This sequence joins TRBV4-1 and TRBJ1-6, with D perhaps matching TRBD1 (5 bases). Sequencing used T cells isolated from PBMCs. CDR3 bases: TGCGCCAGCAGCCAAGGACAGCTAAATTCACCCCTCCACTTT. Translating gives CASSQGQLNSPLHF.